This section outlines one T cell receptor beta chain sequence together with its context. With 60 Vbeta and 13 Jbeta primers, the PCR was carried out. In the original workflow: In a later analysis, of tens of millions of unique beta chains, 9 million to 11 million appeared in at least two donors. Assay used: immunoSEQ multiplex PCR; TCRdb lists only in-frame clones, some missing. Clone size and the V and J calls come from that table; the DNA yielded D and trimming. The sample contains 150,000 to 200,000 clones, 84% of which appear only once. This sample is drawn from a study of cytomegalovirus exposure and HLA in healthy donors. The germline V gene has CDR1 SGHNT and CDR2 YENEEA. The ends were cut back, 0 bases at V and 1 base at J, with 12 bases in the middle. There are 16 residues in the CDR3.

This sequence joins TRBV11-3 and TRBJ2-5; D is perhaps TRBD2 (5 bases). The sequence derives from a girl aged 5-17 years in good health and CMV-seropositive. Input material: PBMCs. CDR3 residues: CASSLEALRVQETQYF. The CDR3 bases are TGTGCCAGCAGCTTAGAAGCTCTGCGGGTCCAAGAGACCCAGTACTTC.